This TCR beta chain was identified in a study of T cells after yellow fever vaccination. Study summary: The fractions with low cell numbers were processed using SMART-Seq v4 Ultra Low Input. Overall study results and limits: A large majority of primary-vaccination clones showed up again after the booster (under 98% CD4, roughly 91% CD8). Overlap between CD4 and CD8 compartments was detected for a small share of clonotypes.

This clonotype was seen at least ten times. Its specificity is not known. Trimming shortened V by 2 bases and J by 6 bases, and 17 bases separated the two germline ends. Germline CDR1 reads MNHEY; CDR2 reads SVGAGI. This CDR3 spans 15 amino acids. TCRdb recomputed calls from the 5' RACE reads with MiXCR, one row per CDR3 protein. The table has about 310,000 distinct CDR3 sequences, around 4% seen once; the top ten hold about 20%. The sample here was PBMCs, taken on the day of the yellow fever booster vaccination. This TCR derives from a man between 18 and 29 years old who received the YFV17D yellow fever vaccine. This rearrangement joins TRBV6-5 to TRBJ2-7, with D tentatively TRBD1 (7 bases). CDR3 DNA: TGTGCCAGCAGTTACCGGGTGTCAGGGGGGCGCGAGCAGTACTTC. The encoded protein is CASSYRVSGGREQYF.